This record covers a single TCR beta chain. Its antigen is unidentified. Some clones are missing from TCRdb's copy, which holds only in-frame ones; the method was immunoSEQ multiplex PCR. There are 250,000 to 300,000 clones in the sample; almost 95% occur only once, and around 0.5% lies in the top ten. The record originates from a study of T cell responses to AZD1222 COVID-19 vaccine. Whole-study findings and limits: An increase in Spike-specific TCR breadth and depth was observed after two AZD1222 doses. Within unmutated variant regions lay the reported targets of nearly half of spike-specific TCRs. Donors, mostly white British, included more females; clonal diversity was possibly underestimated.

V was clipped by 4 bases and J by 7 bases, with 12 bases between them. The germline CDR1 and CDR2 sequences are SGHNT and YENEEA. CDR3 size: 13 residues. J is TRBJ2-3 and V is TRBV11-3; D call uncertain. The input for sequencing was peripheral blood, taken 28 days after the second AZD1222 dose. The TCR was taken from an adult who received the AZD1222 COVID-19 vaccine. The chain's CDR3 is CASSSGKWNTQYF. As DNA, the CDR3 is TGTGCCAGCAGCTCCGGCAAGTGGAATACGCAGTATTTT.